This is a list of T cell receptor beta chains from one sample in a study of shared clonotypes between healthy human individuals. Method: immunoSEQ multiplex PCR; TCRdb's copy keeps in-frame clones and lacks some. This table has millions of clones, approximately 94% appearing once. Material for sequencing was naive CD8+ T cells sorted from blood. Every receptor here comes from a man aged 18 to 35 in good health. CDR3s include the opening cysteine and the closing phenylalanine or tryptophan. Fields, in order: J gene, V gene, clone size, D gene, CDR3 DNA, CDR3 protein. D genes are given only for firm matches. The listing skips clone size in some rows; elsewhere it reads once, few, many or a size class.

>TRBJ2-1|TRBV12-2|.|.
TGTGCAAGTCGCACCCCAAATGAGCAGTTCTTC
CASRTPNEQFF
>TRBJ2-1|TRBV11-3|.|.
TGTGCCAGCAGCCCCGGGACTGCCTACAATGAGCAGTTCTTC
CASSPGTAYNEQFF
>TRBJ2-6|TRBV5-4|.|TRBD1
TGTGCCAGCAGCAAGGAGACAGGGGGAAGAGGTGGGGCCAACGTCCTGACTTTC
CASSKETGGRGGANVLTF
>TRBJ2-1|TRBV5-1|.|.
TGCGCCAGCAGCTTGTTGGGTAGTGAGCAGTTCTTC
CASSLLGSEQFF
>TRBJ1-5|TRBV9|.|.
TGTGCCAGCAGCGTAGTGCATCAGCCCCAGCATTTT
CASSVVHQPQHF
>TRBJ2-7|TRBV5-6|.|.
TGTGCCAGCAGCTTCCAAAGTTCCTACGAGCAGTACTTC
CASSFQSSYEQYF
>TRBJ2-5|TRBV4-3|.|.
TGCGCCAGCAGCCAAGTATACAGTAGCCCCAAGGGGACCCAGTACTTC
CASSQVYSSPKGTQYF
>TRBJ2-1|TRBV19|.|.
TGTGCCAGTACCCTTGGCGGGGCCAACAATGAGCAGTTCTTC
CASTLGGANNEQFF
>TRBJ1-6|TRBV27|once|.
TGTGCCAGCAGTTTATCTACCCTAAATTCACCCCTCCACTTT
CASSLSTLNSPLHF
>TRBJ2-2|TRBV11-2|once|.
TGTGCCAGCAGCTTAGTGCTGGCGGGACGATACGGGGAGCTGTTTTTT
CASSLVLAGRYGELFF
>TRBJ2-5|TRBV7-9|.|TRBD1
TGTGCCAGCAGCTTTCAACAGGGGGGAGGACAAGAGACCCAGTACTTC
CASSFQQGGGQETQYF
>TRBJ1-4|TRBV4-1|.|TRBD1
TGCGCCAGCAGCCAATCCCGGGACAGTTATGAAAAACTGTTTTTT
CASSQSRDSYEKLFF
>TRBJ2-1|TRBV9|.|.
TGTGCCAGCAGCGTAGTTGGTAGAGGGGATGAGCAGTTCTTC
CASSVVGRGDEQFF
>TRBJ1-5|TRBV28|.|.
TGTGCCAGCAGCTACGACACTATCGGCAATCAGCCCCAGCATTTT
CASSYDTIGNQPQHF
>TRBJ1-5|TRBV6-1|.|.
TGTGCCAGCAGTGCTCTCTTTGGCGGGAGCAATCAGCCCCAGCATTTT
CASSALFGGSNQPQHF
>TRBJ2-2|TRBV5-1|.|TRBD1
TGCGCCAGCAGCTCGCCGGGACAGGGAAACACCGGGGAGCTGTTTTTT
CASSSPGQGNTGELFF